The present T cell receptor (beta chain) was sequenced within a study of blood T cells in healthy people across ages (dated by TCRdb to between 2014 and 2017). A note on the overall study: In model experiments, template switching captured about one uniquely barcoded TCR beta cDNA molecule for every two T cells. Using deep sequencing normalized with unique cDNA molecular identifiers, the study measured how TCR beta repertoire diversity changes with age. Donors were grouped into four age groups: young (average 16 years), middle-aged (39), aged (around 60) and long-lived (just over 80). Two additional independent replicas of 1 million unique cDNA reads from the same blood draw were analyzed for two donors (one aged 18 to 30 and one aged 80 or older). Study-wide conclusions, independent of this receptor: Because donor CMV infection status was unknown, age-related changes in expanded clonotypes were potentially confounded. Observed TCR beta diversity correlated strongly with the percentage of naive T cells measured by flow cytometry. Conclusive comparison of naive and antigen-experienced compartments was prevented by the profiling of bulk unsorted PBMCs. The long-lived group showed more naive CD4+ T cells, fewer expanded clones and increased TCR diversity than the aged group, suggesting age selection. Estimates of total diversity based on one million sequenced T cells were regarded as lower bounds and as underestimates. Observed TCR beta diversity per million T cells fell roughly linearly with age, and a significant reduction was already apparent by age roughly 40.

As concerns this clonotype: Which antigen it targets is not known. Base qualities are not recorded, but no much larger clone differs from it by a single base.

Donors were a few dozen systemically healthy Caucasian individuals from Russia aged roughly 6 to 95 years. Around 9.7 milliliters of peripheral blood were collected from each donor into EDTA-treated Vacutainer tubes. Ficoll-Paque density-gradient centrifugation was used to isolate PBMCs, with at least 7 million per sample. Total RNA was extracted from PBMCs with Trizol reagent, with at least 5.5 micrograms obtained per sample. For every donor, flow cytometry on a PBMC aliquot measured the percentage of naive CD45RAhigh/CD27high T cells. The method was 5' RACE. The sequencer was an Illumina HiSeq 2500. A second PCR of about 6 to 11 cycles was performed with a sample-barcoded 5' primer and a J-beta primer mix. A template-switch 5' adaptor carrying 12 random nucleotides introduced a unique molecular identifier onto each TCR beta cDNA molecule. Each sample yielded at least 2.5 million CDR3-containing paired-end reads. All of the RNA was converted into first-strand cDNA using the Mint cDNA synthesis kit, with a TRBC-specific oligonucleotide serving as the primer. Following uracil-DNA glycosylase treatment, a first 18-cycle PCR with universal primers M1SS and BC2_uni_R was performed on all cDNA. The original pipeline was this. Each sample was normalized by randomly selecting 1 million high-quality reads, each carrying a distinct molecular identifier. Reads sharing molecular identifiers were discarded rather than binned into consensus sequences. CDR3 identification, clonotype clustering and error correction used MiTCR with a Q25 quality threshold and the strictest error-elimination algorithm. Lower-bound total TCR beta diversity was estimated with a nonparametric unseen species model using Euler transformation. TCRdb redid the processing of the public reads, applying fastp at Q25 and MiXCR, and retained in-frame beta chains. Under each unique CDR3 protein, matching rows form one entry showing the most common genes and DNA. In this record, the V and J calls reflect TCRdb's handling and not the investigators' own analysis. This sample has more than 1,000,000 distinct CDR3 sequences in its table, and 25% of those were observed once. The ten largest clones add up to 0.65% to 0.95% of the sample.

V drops 0 bases and J drops 3 bases, leaving 18 bases in between. Including the terminal cysteine and phenylalanine, the CDR3 comprises 17 residues. Left in the record is the CDR3 DNA by itself, 51 bases read in frame from the first base. The germline V gene (reference sequence) sets CDR1 to LGHDT and CDR2 to YNNKEL. The same data also went into a second study, on T cells of mothers and their children. The second paper further reports: Donors were nine systemically healthy Caucasian individuals: three mothers and their six children. cDNA synthesis consumed the entire amount of extracted RNA, loaded at 1.5 ug RNA in each 15 ul reaction. In the second PCR, the M1S primer introduced both the sample barcodes and 2-4 random nucleotides. More than 8.5 million TCR beta CDR3 reads were obtained from each mother, and about 3 million reads were obtained from each child. In both related and unrelated pairs, thymic selection shapes the output of TCR recombination in a similar way, with inherited differences having only a minor effect. Normalized repertoire overlap was always slightly but never significantly higher in related than unrelated mother-child pairs. Persistent microchimeric T cell clones were not detected, at a sensitivity of 95 to 100 clones per million clonotypes. In the study, deep NGS was used to compare the TCR beta repertoires of mothers and children, and features distinguishing related mother-child pairs from unrelated individuals were sought. The mean age was roughly 36 +/- 4 years for the mothers and around 10 +/- 4 years for the children. After adapter ligation was performed with NEBNext reagents, the libraries were sequenced on an Illumina HiSeq 2000 with 100+100 nt paired-end reads. Mother and child libraries were prepared a month apart and sequenced in separate runs to prevent cross-contamination. Each donor had between about 500,000 and 2,100,000 distinct TCR beta clonotypes identified. Naive TCR beta clonotypes were estimated from low-frequency clonotypes matched to each donor's FACS-determined naive share, without sorting.

In this chain, TRBV3-1 is recombined with TRBJ2-7; the D gene is perhaps TRBD2, from 6 matching bases. Sequenced sample: blood. This receptor was taken from a girl aged 2 to 10 in good health. In nucleotide form, the sequence is TGTGCCAGCAGCCAAGAGGGCAGAGCTAAGGGAGGCTACGAGCAGTACTTC. It translates as CASSQEGRAKGGYEQYF.